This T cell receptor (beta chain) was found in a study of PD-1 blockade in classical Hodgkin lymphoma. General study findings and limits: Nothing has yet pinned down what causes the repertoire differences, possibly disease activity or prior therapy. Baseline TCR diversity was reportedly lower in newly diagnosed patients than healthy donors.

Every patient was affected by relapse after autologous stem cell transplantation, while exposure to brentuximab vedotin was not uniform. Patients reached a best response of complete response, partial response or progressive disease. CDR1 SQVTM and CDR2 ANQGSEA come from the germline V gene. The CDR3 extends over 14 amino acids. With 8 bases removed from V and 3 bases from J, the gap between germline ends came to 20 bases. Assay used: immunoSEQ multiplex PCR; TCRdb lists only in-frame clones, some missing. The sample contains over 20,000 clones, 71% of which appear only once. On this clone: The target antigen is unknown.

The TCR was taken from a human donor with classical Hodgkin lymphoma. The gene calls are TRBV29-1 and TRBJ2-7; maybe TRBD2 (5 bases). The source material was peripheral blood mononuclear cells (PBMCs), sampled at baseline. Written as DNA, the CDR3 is TGCAGCTGCCGGGGATTGGGAGAGGGCTACGAGCAGTACTTC. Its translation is CSCRGLGEGYEQYF.